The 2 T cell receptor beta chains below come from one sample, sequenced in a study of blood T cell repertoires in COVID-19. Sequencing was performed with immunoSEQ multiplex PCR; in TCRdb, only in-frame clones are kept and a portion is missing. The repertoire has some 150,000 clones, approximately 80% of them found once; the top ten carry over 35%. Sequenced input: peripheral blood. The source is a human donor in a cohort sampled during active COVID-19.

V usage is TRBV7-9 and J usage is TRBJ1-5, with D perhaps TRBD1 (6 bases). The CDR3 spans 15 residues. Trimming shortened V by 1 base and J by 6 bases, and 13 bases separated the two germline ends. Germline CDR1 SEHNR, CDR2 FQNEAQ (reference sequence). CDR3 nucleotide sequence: TGTGCCAGCAGCTTAGGCGGGGGCGCGGGTCAGCCCCAGCATTTT. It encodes CASSLGGGAGQPQHF.

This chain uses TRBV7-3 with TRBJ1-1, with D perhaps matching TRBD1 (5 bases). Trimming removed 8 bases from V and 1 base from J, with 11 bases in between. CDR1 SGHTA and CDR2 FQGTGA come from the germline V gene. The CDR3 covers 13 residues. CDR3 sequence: CASARGTNTEAFF. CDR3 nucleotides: TGTGCCAGCGCCCGGGGGACGAACACTGAAGCTTTCTTT.